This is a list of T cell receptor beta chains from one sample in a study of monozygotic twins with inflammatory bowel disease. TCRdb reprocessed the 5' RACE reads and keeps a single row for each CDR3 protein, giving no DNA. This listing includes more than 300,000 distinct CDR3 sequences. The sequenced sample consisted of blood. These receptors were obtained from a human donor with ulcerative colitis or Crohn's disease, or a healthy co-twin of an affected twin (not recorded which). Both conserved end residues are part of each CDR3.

CDR3aa: CASSLGISGNTDTQYF; j_gene: TRBJ2-3; v_gene: TRBV7-3
CDR3aa: CASSLGQLNRPETQYF; j_gene: TRBJ2-5; v_gene: TRBV7-2
CDR3aa: CASVGGLGFTDTQYF; j_gene: TRBJ2-3; v_gene: TRBV10-2
CDR3aa: CASSFPTGEIYNEQFF; j_gene: TRBJ2-1; v_gene: TRBV5-6
CDR3aa: CASSQIENTEAFF; j_gene: TRBJ1-1; v_gene: TRBV3-1
CDR3aa: CASSLGPGEFF; j_gene: TRBJ2-1; v_gene: TRBV7-8
CDR3aa: CASSGQPETNEKLFF; j_gene: TRBJ1-4; v_gene: TRBV9
CDR3aa: CASRANRASSTGSYNSPLHF; j_gene: TRBJ1-6; v_gene: TRBV12-3/TRBV12-4
CDR3aa: CASSLSQSTDTQYF; j_gene: TRBJ2-3; v_gene: TRBV5-1
CDR3aa: CSARVTGGSQFF; j_gene: TRBJ2-1; v_gene: TRBV20-1
CDR3aa: CATSVRQGGTDTQYF; j_gene: TRBJ2-3; v_gene: TRBV24-1
CDR3aa: CASSIVRVPDTQYF; j_gene: TRBJ2-3; v_gene: TRBV19
CDR3aa: CASSSDLFYEQYF; j_gene: TRBJ2-7; v_gene: TRBV5-6
CDR3aa: CASRYPGSGYSTDTQYF; j_gene: TRBJ2-3; v_gene: TRBV7-8
CDR3aa: CATEDRAKNEQFF; j_gene: TRBJ2-1; v_gene: TRBV7-8
CDR3aa: CASSLGQGNQPQHF; j_gene: TRBJ1-5; v_gene: TRBV12-3/TRBV12-4
CDR3aa: CASSPGTPSSYEQYF; j_gene: TRBJ2-7; v_gene: TRBV28
CDR3aa: CASSIVPGTNEQYF; j_gene: TRBJ2-7; v_gene: TRBV19
CDR3aa: CASSPRLAGGSADTQYF; j_gene: TRBJ2-3; v_gene: TRBV7-2
CDR3aa: CASSAMSSSYNSPLHF; j_gene: TRBJ1-6; v_gene: TRBV7-2
CDR3aa: CASSQQPGLASETQYF; j_gene: TRBJ2-5; v_gene: TRBV4-3
CDR3aa: CASSLAGRGASYEQYF; j_gene: TRBJ2-7; v_gene: TRBV7-9
CDR3aa: CASSQDGPGLNQPQHF; j_gene: TRBJ1-5; v_gene: TRBV3-1
CDR3aa: CAISESRQGRNYGYTF; j_gene: TRBJ1-2; v_gene: TRBV10-3
CDR3aa: CASSGVSEQYF; j_gene: TRBJ2-7; v_gene: TRBV25-1
CDR3aa: CASSVDYFTDTQYF; j_gene: TRBJ2-3; v_gene: TRBV9
CDR3aa: CASSQGREHYEQYF; j_gene: TRBJ2-7; v_gene: TRBV4-2
CDR3aa: CAISQIQETQYF; j_gene: TRBJ2-5; v_gene: TRBV10-3
CDR3aa: CASSGIRAVNKKLFF; j_gene: TRBJ1-4; v_gene: TRBV25-1
CDR3aa: CASSPTTPTRRSGANVLTF; j_gene: TRBJ2-6; v_gene: TRBV3-1
CDR3aa: CASSQTSTGTTAFF; j_gene: TRBJ1-1; v_gene: TRBV3-1
CDR3aa: CASSFAEDSLNTEAFF; j_gene: TRBJ1-1; v_gene: TRBV28
CDR3aa: CASSGLSIFYF; j_gene: TRBJ2-7; v_gene: TRBV6-6
CDR3aa: CASKRTGWLYEQYF; j_gene: TRBJ2-7; v_gene: TRBV6-2/TRBV6-3
CDR3aa: CASTPASWQSREQYF; j_gene: TRBJ2-7; v_gene: TRBV5-1
CDR3aa: CASSLALYQETQYF; j_gene: TRBJ2-5; v_gene: TRBV7-2
CDR3aa: CSVVLAGGGDTQYF; j_gene: TRBJ2-3; v_gene: TRBV29-1